One sample yielded the 5 T cell receptor beta chains listed below, sequenced in a study of Ad26.COV2.S vaccination and SARS-CoV-2 variants. Sequencing used immunoSEQ multiplex PCR; TCRdb keeps in-frame clones, though not all of them. The sample gives hundreds of thousands of clones, more than 75% of which show up once; approximately 3.6% is in the top ten. Treatment in this sample: about 20 received Ad26.COV2.S at low or high dose, single or two shots; five or six received placebo; per-sample allocation not given. Samples analyzed were those drawn on day 63 after the first vaccine or placebo injection. The sequences come from peripheral blood, collected in a trial of Ad26.COV2.S vaccine versus placebo. The receptors shown here come from a person aged 18-65 years who received the Ad26.COV2.S COVID-19 vaccine or a placebo.

The chain employs TRBV30 and TRBJ2-1; D gene ambiguous. V was trimmed by 1 base and J by 0 bases, leaving 7 bases between them. The CDR3 contains 14 residues. Germline V gives CDR1 GTSNPN, CDR2 SVGIG (reference sequence). Here the CDR3 reads CAWSEESSYNEQFF. CDR3 bases: TGTGCCTGGAGTGAGGAGAGCTCCTACAATGAGCAGTTCTTC.

The gene calls are TRBV7-9 and TRBJ1-4; a weak D match, TRBD1 (6 bases). Germline CDR1 SEHNR, CDR2 FQNEAQ (reference sequence). Trimming removed 1 base at V and 5 bases at J, with 14 bases between. This CDR3 contains 16 residues. CDR3 DNA: TGTGCCAGCAGCTTAGTTTCTGGGACAAAGAATGAAAAACTGTTTTTT. Translated: CASSLVSGTKNEKLFF.

The genes are TRBV13 and TRBJ2-4; 8 bases line up with TRBD1. Germline CDR1 reads PRHDT; CDR2 reads FYEKMQ (reference sequence). CDR3 size: 15 residues. V lost 1 base to trimming and J lost 7 bases; unmatched junction nucleotides: 6. In nucleotides, the CDR3 is TGTGCCAGCAGCTTAGTCTTTGGACAGGGTAACATTCAGTACTTC. It translates to CASSLVFGQGNIQYF. Looking up the rest from reference TRBV13 and TRBJ2-4 gives the full variable domain: AAGVIQSPRHLIKEKRETATLKCYPIPRHDTVYWYQQGPGQDPQFLISFYEKMQSDKGSIPDRFSAQQFSDYHSELNMSSLELGDSALYFCASSLVFGQGNIQYFGAGTRLSVL.

This chain connects TRBV7-2 to TRBJ1-4, with D uncertain. CDR3 length equals 15 residues. Germline V gives CDR1 SGHTA, CDR2 FQGNSA. The ends were cut back, 1 base at V and 3 bases at J, with 9 bases in the middle. The CDR3 loop is CASSLVEGSNEKLFF. Here the CDR3 DNA reads TGTGCCAGCAGCTTAGTCGAGGGTTCTAATGAAAAACTGTTTTTT.

This rearrangement joins TRBV5-1 to TRBJ2-7; D is unresolved. The V gene's germline CDR1 is SGHRS and CDR2 YFSETQ. CDR3 length: 11 residues. Trimming left V 5 bases short and J 0 bases short, with 3 bases between. The CDR3 protein is CASRDSYEQYF. CDR3 in DNA: TGCGCCAGCAGGGACTCCTACGAGCAGTACTTC.